The next 5 T cell receptor beta chains were all read from a single sample in a study of T cells in Graves' hyperthyroidism and ophthalmopathy. There were TCR beta CDR3 regions amplified from RNA transcripts. First-round RT-PCR with HTBI primers amplified the TCR CDR3 region. TCRdb reprocessed the multiplex PCR reads with MiXCR, giving one entry per CDR3 protein. The data hold 300,000 to 400,000 distinct CDR3 sequences, with roughly 15% observed a single time. The material sequenced was blood. The source of these receptors is a woman younger than 45 with Graves' ophthalmopathy.

This clonotype was counted ten times or more. V usage is TRBV3-1 and J usage is TRBJ2-1; 8 nucleotides agree with TRBD2. The CDR3 totals 15 residues. CDR1 is LGHDT and CDR2 is YNNKEL in the germline V gene (reference sequence). J was trimmed by 4 bases and V by 4 bases; bases with no gene match: 6. The CDR3 protein is CASSLDGGEYNEQFF. Written as DNA, the CDR3 is TGTGCCAGCAGCCTCGACGGGGGGGAGTACAATGAGCAGTTCTTC.

This clonotype was recorded many times. V usage is TRBV12-3 or TRBV12-4 and J usage is TRBJ1-1; 9 bases fit TRBD1. Unmatched junction bases numbered 14, after V lost 5 bases and J lost 1 base. This CDR3 region has 18 residues. CDR3 in amino acids: CASSPGWTGASKNTEAFF. The DNA for the CDR3 is TGTGCCAGCAGTCCGGGGTGGACAGGGGCGAGTAAGAACACTGAAGCTTTCTTT.

The V gene is TRBV6-1, the J gene TRBJ2-7; D remains ambiguous. This CDR3 has 14 residues. Looked up from germline, CDR1 is MNHNS and CDR2 is SASEGT. V lost 3 bases and J lost 0, with 9 bases in between. In DNA form, the CDR3 reads TGTGCCAGCAGTGACATGTTGAGCTCCTACGAGCAGTACTTC. Translating gives CASSDMLSSYEQYF.

This clonotype was counted at least ten times. The V call is TRBV12-3 or TRBV12-4, the J call TRBJ1-1, with TRBD1 as a possible D gene (5 bases). Trimming pared 4 bases from V and 1 base from J, leaving 10 bases between. The CDR3 consists of 14 residues. In DNA form, the CDR3 reads TGTGCCAGCAGTTCAACGCAGGGGAACACTGAAGCTTTCTTT. Amino acid sequence: CASSSTQGNTEAFF.

This clonotype was counted only a few times. The chain is built from TRBV11-2 and TRBJ2-7; D perhaps matches TRBD2 (5 bases). This CDR3 is built from 13 residues. V lost 4 bases, J lost 2 bases, and 9 bases lay in between. Germline V gene lookup returns CDR1 SGHAT and CDR2 FQNNGV. The CDR3 here is CASSSRDTYEQYF. The CDR3 DNA reads TGTGCCAGCAGCTCCCGGGATACCTACGAGCAGTACTTC.